The 6 T cell receptor beta chains below come from one sample, sequenced in a study of T cell responses to AZD1222 COVID-19 vaccine. Only in-frame clones appear in the TCRdb table, and some are missing; sequencing was by immunoSEQ multiplex PCR. This table has more than 80,000 clones, under 95% appearing once. Sequencing used peripheral blood, obtained 28 days after the second AZD1222 dose. Every receptor here comes from an adult who received the AZD1222 COVID-19 vaccine.

This clone was picked up many times. V gene TRBV28 combines with J gene TRBJ1-5; D remains ambiguous. V was clipped by 6 bases and J by 2 bases, with 23 bases between them. Germline CDR1 reads MDHEN; CDR2 reads SYDVKM. CDR3 size: 18 residues. The CDR3 spells CASSSVGGPFIGNQPQHF. DNA for the CDR3: TGTGCCAGCAGCTCAGTGGGCGGTCCTTTTATAGGCAATCAGCCCCAGCATTTT.

This clone was seen repeatedly, ten times or more. This sequence joins TRBV3-1 (or the pseudogene TRBV3-2) and TRBJ1-6; possibly TRBD1 for D (6 bases). The CDR3 has 12 residues. CDR1 is LGHDT, CDR2 YNNKEL, per germline (reference sequence). Trimming took 6 bases from V and 16 from J, leaving 16 bases between them. CDR3 DNA: TGTGCCAGCAGACTCATGGACAGTCCTCTCCACTTT. This gives the protein CASRLMDSPLHF.

The chain has TRBV6-2 or TRBV6-3 and TRBJ1-2; D is perhaps TRBD1 (6 bases). The CDR3 is 13 residues long. Trimming removed 0 bases at V and 6 bases at J, with 8 bases between. Germline-derived CDR1 and CDR2 are MNHEY and SVGEGT. As DNA, the CDR3 is TGTGCCAGCAGTTACTCGGCAGGGGATGGCTACACCTTC. Translating it yields CASSYSAGDGYTF.

The chain links TRBV2 to TRBJ2-7, with a tentative D call TRBD1 (5 bases). The CDR3 is made up of 14 amino acids. Germline lookup yields CDR1 SNHLY and CDR2 FYNNEI. Deletions cut 7 bases from V and 4 bases from J, with 17 bases between. This CDR3 is CASKGPGWNYEQYF. The CDR3, as DNA: TGTGCCAGCAAGGGCCCAGGGTGGAATTACGAGCAGTACTTC.

The CDR3 sequence: CASSPSRATTDTQYF. CDR3 DNA sequence: TGTGCCAGCTCACCCAGTCGAGCAACCACAGATACGCAGTATTTT. The chain has TRBV18 and TRBJ2-3; D not certain. Germline V CDR1 and CDR2: KGHSH, LQKENI. V lost 3 bases to trimming and J lost 2 bases, with 12 bases between them. This CDR3 has 15 amino acids.

This clone was found once. The chain links TRBV19 to TRBJ1-3, with TRBD1 as a possible D gene (5 bases). CDR1 and CDR2 from the germline V gene are LNHDA and SQIVND (reference sequence). This CDR3 contains 15 residues. V was cut by 4 bases and J by 0 bases, with 10 bases left in between. The CDR3 protein is CASSKTGNSGNTIYF. The CDR3 DNA reads as TGTGCCAGTAGTAAAACAGGAAACTCTGGAAACACCATATATTTT. The whole variable domain, remainder taken from reference TRBV19 and TRBJ1-3, is DGGITQSPKYLFRKEGQNVTLSCEQNLNHDAMYWYRQDPGQGLRLIYYSQIVNDFQKGDIAEGYSVSREKKESFPLTVTSAQKNPTAFYLCASSKTGNSGNTIYFGEGSWLTVV.